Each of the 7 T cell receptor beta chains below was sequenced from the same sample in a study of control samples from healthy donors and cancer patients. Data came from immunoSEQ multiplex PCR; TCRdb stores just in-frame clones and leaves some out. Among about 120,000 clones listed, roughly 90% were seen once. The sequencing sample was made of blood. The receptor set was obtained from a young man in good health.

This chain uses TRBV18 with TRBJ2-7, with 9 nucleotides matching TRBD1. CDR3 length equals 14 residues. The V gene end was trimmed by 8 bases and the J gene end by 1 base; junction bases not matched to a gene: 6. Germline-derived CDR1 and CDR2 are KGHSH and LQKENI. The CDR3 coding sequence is TGTGCCAGCAAGGGGGACAGGGCGTCCTACGAGCAGTACTTC. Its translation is CASKGDRASYEQYF.

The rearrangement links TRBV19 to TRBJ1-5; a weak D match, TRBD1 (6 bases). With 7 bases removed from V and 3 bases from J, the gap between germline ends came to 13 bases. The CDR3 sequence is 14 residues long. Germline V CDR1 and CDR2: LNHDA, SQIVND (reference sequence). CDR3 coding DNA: TGTGCCAGTACAGGACAGCATAACAATCAGCCCCAGCATTTT. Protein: CASTGQHNNQPQHF.

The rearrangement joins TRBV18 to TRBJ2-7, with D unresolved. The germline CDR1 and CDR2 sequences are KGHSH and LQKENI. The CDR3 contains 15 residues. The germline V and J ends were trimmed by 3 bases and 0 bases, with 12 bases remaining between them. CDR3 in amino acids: CASSPVVANSYEQYF. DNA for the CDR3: TGTGCCAGCTCACCTGTAGTAGCCAACTCCTACGAGCAGTACTTC. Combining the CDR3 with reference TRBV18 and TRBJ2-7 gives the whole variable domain NAGVMQNPRHLVRRRGQEARLRCSPMKGHSHVYWYRQLPEEGLKFMVYLQKENIIDESGMPKERFSAEFPKEGPSILRIQQVVRGDSAAYFCASSPVVANSYEQYFGPGTRLTVT.

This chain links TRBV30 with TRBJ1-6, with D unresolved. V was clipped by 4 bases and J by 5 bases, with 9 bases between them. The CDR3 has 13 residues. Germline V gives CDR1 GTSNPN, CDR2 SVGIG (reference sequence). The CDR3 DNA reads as TGTGCCTGGATTGGGTCAGATAATTCACCCCTCCACTTT. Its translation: CAWIGSDNSPLHF.

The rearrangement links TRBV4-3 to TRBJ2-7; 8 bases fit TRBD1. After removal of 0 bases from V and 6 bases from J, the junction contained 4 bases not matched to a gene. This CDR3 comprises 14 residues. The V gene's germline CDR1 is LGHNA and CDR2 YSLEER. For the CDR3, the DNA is TGCGCCAGCAGCCAAGACAGGGGGCCGCCCGAGCAGTACTTC. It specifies CASSQDRGPPEQYF.

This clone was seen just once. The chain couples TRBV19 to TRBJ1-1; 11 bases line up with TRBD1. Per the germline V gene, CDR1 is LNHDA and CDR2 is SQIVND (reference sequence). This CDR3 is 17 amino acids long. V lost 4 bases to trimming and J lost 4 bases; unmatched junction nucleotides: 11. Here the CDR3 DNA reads TGTGCCAGTAGTAGGAGAGGACAGGGGGCCATGGGCACTGAAGCTTTCTTT. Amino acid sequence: CASSRRGQGAMGTEAFF.

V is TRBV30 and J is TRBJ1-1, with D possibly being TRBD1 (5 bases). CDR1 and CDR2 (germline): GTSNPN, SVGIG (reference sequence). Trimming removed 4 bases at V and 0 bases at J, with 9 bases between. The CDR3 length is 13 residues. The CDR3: CAWNRGLNTEAFF. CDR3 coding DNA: TGTGCCTGGAATCGGGGGTTGAACACTGAAGCTTTCTTT.